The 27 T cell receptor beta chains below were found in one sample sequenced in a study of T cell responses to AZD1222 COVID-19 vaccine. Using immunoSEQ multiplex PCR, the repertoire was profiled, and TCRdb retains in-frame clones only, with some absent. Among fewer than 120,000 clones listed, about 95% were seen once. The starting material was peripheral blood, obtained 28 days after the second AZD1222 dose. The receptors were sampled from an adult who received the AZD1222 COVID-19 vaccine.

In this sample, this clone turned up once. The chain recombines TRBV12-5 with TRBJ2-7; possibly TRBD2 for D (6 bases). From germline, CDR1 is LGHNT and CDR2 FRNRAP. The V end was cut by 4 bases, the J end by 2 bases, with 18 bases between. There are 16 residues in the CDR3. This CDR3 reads CASGSPPRGGAYEQYF. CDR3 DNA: TGTGCTAGTGGTTCCCCCCCCCGAGGCGGGGCCTACGAGCAGTACTTC.

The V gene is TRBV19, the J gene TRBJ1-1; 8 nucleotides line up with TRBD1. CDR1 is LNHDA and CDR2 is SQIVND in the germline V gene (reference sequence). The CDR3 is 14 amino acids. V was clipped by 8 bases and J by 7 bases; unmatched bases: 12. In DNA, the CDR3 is TGTGCCAGTGCCAAAAGACAGGGGTTAGATGAAGCTTTCTTT. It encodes CASAKRQGLDEAFF.

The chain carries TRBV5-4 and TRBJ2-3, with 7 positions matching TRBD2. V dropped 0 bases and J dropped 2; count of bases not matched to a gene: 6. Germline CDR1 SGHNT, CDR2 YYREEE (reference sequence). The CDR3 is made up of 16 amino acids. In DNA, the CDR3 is TGTGCCAGCAGCTTGGGATATGCGGGAGCCACAGATACGCAGTATTTT. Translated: CASSLGYAGATDTQYF.

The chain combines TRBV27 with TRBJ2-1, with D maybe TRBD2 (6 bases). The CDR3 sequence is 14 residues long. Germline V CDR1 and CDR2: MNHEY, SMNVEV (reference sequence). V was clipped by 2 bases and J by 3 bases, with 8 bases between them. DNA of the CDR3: TGTGCCAGCAGTTTAAAGGACTACTACAATGAGCAGTTCTTC. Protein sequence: CASSLKDYYNEQFF.

This chain's CDR3 is CASSLGIQGNYGYTF. The CDR3 DNA is TGTGCCAGTAGTTTGGGGATTCAGGGTAACTATGGCTACACCTTC. This chain uses TRBV19 with TRBJ1-2, with a possible D match to TRBD1 (5 bases). V dropped 5 bases and J dropped 1 base, with 14 bases sitting between them. The CDR3 length is 15 residues. Germline CDR1 and CDR2: LNHDA and SQIVND (reference sequence).

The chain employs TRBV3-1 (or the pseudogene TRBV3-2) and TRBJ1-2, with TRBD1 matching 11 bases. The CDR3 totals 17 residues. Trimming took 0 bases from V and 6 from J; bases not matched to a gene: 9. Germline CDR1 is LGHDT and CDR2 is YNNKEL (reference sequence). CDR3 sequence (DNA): TGTGCCAGCAGCCAAGAGGGTGGGACAGGGGGTCGGAATGGCTACACCTTC. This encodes CASSQEGGTGGRNGYTF.

The CDR3: CASSYSGSLNTEAFF. Written as DNA, the CDR3 is TGTGCCAGCAGTTACTCGGGAAGCCTGAACACTGAAGCTTTCTTT. The chain couples TRBV6-5 to TRBJ1-1; D gene unclear. The V end was cut by 0 bases, the J end by 0 bases, with 8 bases between. Germline assignment: CDR1 MNHEY and CDR2 SVGAGI. The CDR3 covers 15 residues.

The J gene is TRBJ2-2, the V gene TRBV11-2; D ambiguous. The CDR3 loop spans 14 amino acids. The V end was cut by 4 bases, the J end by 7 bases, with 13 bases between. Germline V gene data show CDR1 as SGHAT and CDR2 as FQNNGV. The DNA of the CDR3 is TGTGCCAGCAGCTCCTTAGTCAGCATCGGGGAGCTGTTTTTT. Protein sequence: CASSSLVSIGELFF.

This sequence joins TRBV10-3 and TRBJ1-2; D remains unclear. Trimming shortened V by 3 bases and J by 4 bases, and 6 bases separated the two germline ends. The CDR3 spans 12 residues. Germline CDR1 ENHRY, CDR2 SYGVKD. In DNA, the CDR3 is TGTGCCATCAGTGACGATTCCTATGGCTACACCTTC. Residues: CAISDDSYGYTF.

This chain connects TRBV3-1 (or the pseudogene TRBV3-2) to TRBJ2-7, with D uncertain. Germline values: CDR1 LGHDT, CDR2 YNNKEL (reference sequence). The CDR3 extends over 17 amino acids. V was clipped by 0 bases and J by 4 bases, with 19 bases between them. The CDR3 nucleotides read TGTGCCAGCAGCCAAGATCCCCTAGTAGCCCAGTGGTACGAGCAGTACTTC. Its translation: CASSQDPLVAQWYEQYF.

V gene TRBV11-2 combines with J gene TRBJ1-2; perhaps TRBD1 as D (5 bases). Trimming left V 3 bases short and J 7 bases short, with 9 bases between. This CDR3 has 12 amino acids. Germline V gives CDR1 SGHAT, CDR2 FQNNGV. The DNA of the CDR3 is TGTGCCAGCAGCTTGGGGCCGACTGGCTACACCTTC. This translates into CASSLGPTGYTF.

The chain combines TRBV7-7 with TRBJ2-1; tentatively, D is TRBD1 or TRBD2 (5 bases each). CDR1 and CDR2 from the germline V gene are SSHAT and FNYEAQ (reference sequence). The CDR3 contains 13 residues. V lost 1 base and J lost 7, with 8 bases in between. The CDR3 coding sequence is TGTGCCAGCAGCTTAGGGGACGGGAATGAGCAGTTCTTC. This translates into CASSLGDGNEQFF. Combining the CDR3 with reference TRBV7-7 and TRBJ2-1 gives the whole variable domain GAGVSQSPRYKVTKRGQDVTLRCDPISSHATLYWYQQALGQGPEFLTYFNYEAQPDKSGLPSDRFSAERPEGSISTLTIQRTEQRDSAMYRCASSLGDGNEQFFGPGTRLTVL.

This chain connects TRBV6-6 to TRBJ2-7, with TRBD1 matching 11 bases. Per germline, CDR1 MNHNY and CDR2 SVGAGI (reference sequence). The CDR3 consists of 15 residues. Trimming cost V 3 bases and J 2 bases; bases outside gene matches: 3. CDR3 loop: CASSYGTGGAYEQYF. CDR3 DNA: TGTGCCAGCAGTTATGGGACAGGGGGGGCCTACGAGCAGTACTTC.

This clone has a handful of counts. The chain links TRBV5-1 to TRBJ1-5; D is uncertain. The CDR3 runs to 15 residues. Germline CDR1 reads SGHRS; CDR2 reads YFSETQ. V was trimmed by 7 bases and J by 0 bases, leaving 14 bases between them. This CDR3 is CASLDRTYSNQPQHF. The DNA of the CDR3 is TGCGCCAGCCTCGATCGTACTTATAGCAATCAGCCCCAGCATTTT.

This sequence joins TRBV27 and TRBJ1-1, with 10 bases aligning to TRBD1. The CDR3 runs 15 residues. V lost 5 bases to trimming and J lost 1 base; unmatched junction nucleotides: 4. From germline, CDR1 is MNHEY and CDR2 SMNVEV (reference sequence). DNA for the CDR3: TGTGCCAGCAGTCCTAGGGACAGGGGGAACACTGAAGCTTTCTTT. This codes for CASSPRDRGNTEAFF.

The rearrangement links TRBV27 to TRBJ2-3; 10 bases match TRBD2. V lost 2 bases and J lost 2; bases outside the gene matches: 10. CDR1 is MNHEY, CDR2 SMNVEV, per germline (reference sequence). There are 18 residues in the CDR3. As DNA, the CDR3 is TGTGCCAGCAGTTTACCCCCTCCCCTAGCGGGGGCCACAGATACGCAGTATTTT. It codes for CASSLPPPLAGATDTQYF.

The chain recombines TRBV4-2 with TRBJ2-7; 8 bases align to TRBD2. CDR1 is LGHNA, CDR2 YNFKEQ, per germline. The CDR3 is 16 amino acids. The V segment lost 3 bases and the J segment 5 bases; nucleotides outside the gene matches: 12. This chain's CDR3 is CASSQSGGSGAHEQYF. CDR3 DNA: TGTGCCAGCAGCCAGAGCGGGGGCTCAGGGGCCCACGAGCAGTACTTC.

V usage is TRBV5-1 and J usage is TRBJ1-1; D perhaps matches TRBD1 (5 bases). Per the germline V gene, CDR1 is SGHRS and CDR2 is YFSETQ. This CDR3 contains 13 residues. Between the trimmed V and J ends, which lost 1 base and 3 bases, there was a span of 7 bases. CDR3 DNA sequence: TGCGCCAGCAGCTTGTCCAGGGACACTGAAGCTTTCTTT. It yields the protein CASSLSRDTEAFF.

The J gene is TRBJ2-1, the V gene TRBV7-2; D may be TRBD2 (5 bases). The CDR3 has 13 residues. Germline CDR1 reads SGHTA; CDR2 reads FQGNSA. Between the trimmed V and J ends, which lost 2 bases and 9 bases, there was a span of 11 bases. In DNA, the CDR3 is TGTGCCAGCAGCTTATGCCTGGACTGTGAGCAGTTCTTC. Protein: CASSLCLDCEQFF.

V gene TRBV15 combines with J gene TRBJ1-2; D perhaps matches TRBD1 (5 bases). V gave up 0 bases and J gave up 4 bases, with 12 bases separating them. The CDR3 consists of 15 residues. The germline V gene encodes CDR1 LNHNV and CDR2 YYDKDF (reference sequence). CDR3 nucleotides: TGTGCCACCAGCAGAGATAGGGGAGGAAGCTATGGCTACACCTTC. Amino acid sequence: CATSRDRGGSYGYTF.

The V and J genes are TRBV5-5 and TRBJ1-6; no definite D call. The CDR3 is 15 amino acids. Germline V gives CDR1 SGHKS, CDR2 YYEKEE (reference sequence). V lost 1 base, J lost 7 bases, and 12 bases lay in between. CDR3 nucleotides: TGTGCCAGCAGCTTGTGGAAGGGAGTAAATTCACCCCTCCACTTT. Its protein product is CASSLWKGVNSPLHF.

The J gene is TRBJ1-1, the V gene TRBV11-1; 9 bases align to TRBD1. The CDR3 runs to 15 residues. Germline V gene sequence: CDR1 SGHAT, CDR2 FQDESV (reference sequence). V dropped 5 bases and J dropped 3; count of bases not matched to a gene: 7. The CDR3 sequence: CASSPRDRDYTEAFF. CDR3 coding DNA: TGTGCCAGCAGCCCCCGGGACAGGGACTACACTGAAGCTTTCTTT.

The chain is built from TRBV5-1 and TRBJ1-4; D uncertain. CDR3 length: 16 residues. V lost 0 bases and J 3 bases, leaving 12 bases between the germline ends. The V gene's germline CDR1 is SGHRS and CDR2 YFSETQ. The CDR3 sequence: CASSLEPRGANEKLFF. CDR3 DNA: TGCGCCAGCAGCTTGGAGCCTCGAGGCGCTAATGAAAAACTGTTTTTT.

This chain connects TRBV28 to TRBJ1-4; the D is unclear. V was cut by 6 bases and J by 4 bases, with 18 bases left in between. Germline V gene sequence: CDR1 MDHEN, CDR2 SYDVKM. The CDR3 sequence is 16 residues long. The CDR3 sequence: CASSLHGVVGNEKLFF. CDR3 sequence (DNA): TGTGCCAGCAGCCTACATGGGGTTGTTGGTAATGAAAAACTGTTTTTT.

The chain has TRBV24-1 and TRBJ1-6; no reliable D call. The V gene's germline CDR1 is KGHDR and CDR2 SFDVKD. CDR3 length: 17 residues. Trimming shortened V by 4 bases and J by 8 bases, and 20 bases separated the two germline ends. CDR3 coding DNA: TGTGCCACCAGTGACTCGACCGGACCCGAAAGGGATTCACCCCTCCACTTT. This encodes CATSDSTGPERDSPLHF.

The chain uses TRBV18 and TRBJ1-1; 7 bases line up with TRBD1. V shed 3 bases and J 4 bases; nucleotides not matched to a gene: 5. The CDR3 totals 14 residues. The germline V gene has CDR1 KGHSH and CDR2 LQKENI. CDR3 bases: TGTGCCAGCTCACCTAACAGGGGCGGCACTGAAGCTTTCTTT. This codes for CASSPNRGGTEAFF.

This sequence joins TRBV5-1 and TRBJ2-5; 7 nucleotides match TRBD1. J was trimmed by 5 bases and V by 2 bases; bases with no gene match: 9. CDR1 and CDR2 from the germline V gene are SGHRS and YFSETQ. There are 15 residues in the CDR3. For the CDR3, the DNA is TGCGCCAGCAGCTTCCGACAGGGCCCAGGGGAGACCCAGTACTTC. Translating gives CASSFRQGPGETQYF.